This T cell receptor beta chain was sequenced in a study of shared clonotypes between healthy human individuals. Findings of the study overall: What rarefaction showed was incomplete sorted-subset sequencing despite large depth.

It was CD45RO-negative cells, positively selected for CCR7, that made up naive CD8 cells, with terminally differentiated effector memory CD45RA+ cells excluded. On this clone itself: Its antigen is as yet unknown.

V lost 6 bases, J lost 6 bases, and 12 bases lay in between. The CDR3 totals 13 residues. CDR1 and CDR2 (germline): PRHDT, FYEKMQ (reference sequence). Some clones are missing from TCRdb's copy, which holds only in-frame ones; the method was immunoSEQ multiplex PCR. The table includes about 590,000 clones, around 95% detected once. This chain joins TRBV13 and TRBJ1-5, with D possibly TRBD1 on 5 matching bases. The clonotype comes from a woman in her 30s in good health. The sequenced sample consisted of naive CD8+ T cells sorted from blood. The CDR3 reads CASSAGRFQPQHF. The DNA of the CDR3 is TGTGCCAGCAGTGCAGGGCGTTTTCAGCCCCAGCATTTT. The full variable domain, with the rest looked up from reference TRBV13 and TRBJ1-5, is AAGVIQSPRHLIKEKRETATLKCYPIPRHDTVYWYQQGPGQDPQFLISFYEKMQSDKGSIPDRFSAQQFSDYHSELNMSSLELGDSALYFCASSAGRFQPQHFGDGTRLSIL.